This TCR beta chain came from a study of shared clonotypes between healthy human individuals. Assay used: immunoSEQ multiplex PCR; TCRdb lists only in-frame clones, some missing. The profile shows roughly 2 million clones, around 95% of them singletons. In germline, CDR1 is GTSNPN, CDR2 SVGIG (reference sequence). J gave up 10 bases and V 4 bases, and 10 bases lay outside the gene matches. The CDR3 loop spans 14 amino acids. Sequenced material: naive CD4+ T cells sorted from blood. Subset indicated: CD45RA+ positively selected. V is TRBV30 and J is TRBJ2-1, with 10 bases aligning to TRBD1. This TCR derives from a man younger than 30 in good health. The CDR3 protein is CAWTPGTGAEEQFF. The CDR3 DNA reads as TGTGCCTGGACCCCCGGGACAGGGGCCGAGGAGCAGTTCTTC. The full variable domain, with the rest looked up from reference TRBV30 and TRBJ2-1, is SQTIHQWPATLVQPVGSPLSLECTVEGTSNPNLYWYRQAAGRGLQLLFYSVGIGQISSEVPQNLSASRPQDRQFILSSKKLLLSDSGFYLCAWTPGTGAEEQFFGPGTRLTVL.